This TCR beta chain appears in the sequencing data of a study of blood T cell repertoires in COVID-19. Under the authors' procedure: Amplification with reference gene primers provided the estimates of nucleated cell counts. Profiled with immunoSEQ multiplex PCR; TCRdb holds only in-frame clones, not every one. Clone size and V and J calls were adopted from that table, with D and trimming inferred from the DNA. The sample consists of fewer than 180,000 clones, 86% of them appearing once. The CDR3 is 12 amino acids. Trimming cost V 0 bases and J 3 bases, with 3 bases left between them. CDR1 ENHRY and CDR2 SYGVKD come from the germline V gene.

This clonotype originated in a man aged 65-85 years with acute or convalescent COVID-19. The chain joins TRBV10-3 to TRBJ2-7; no clear D. Sequenced: peripheral blood. Here the CDR3 reads CAISESSYEQYF. Written as DNA, the CDR3 is TGTGCCATCAGTGAGTCTAGCTACGAGCAGTACTTC.